The entry below gives a single T cell receptor (beta chain) sequence along with its context. This sample was taken from a study of blood T cell repertoires in COVID-19. Study details: T cells, B-cell-depleted T cells, or PBMCs provided the cDNA or gDNA that served as material.

Methods used by the authors: The assay estimated nucleated cells by amplifying reference gene primers. Clones were sequenced by immunoSEQ multiplex PCR, and TCRdb holds only the in-frame ones, with some missing. V, J and clone size were drawn from that table, and D and trimming were deduced from the DNA. The sample contains some 150,000 clones, about 87% of which appear only once. Germline CDR1 and CDR2: SGHNT and YYREEE (reference sequence). Trimming removed 7 bases from V and 2 bases from J, with 16 bases in between. This CDR3 contains 14 residues. This clonotype originated in a woman aged 55-75 years who had recovered from COVID-19. The V call is TRBV5-4, the J call TRBJ2-7; tentatively, D is TRBD2 (5 bases). Sequencing input: peripheral blood. CDR3 sequence (DNA): TGTGCCAGCGGCCTTACGGGGATCCCCTACGAGCAGTACTTC. Its protein product is CASGLTGIPYEQYF.